These 29 T cell receptor beta chains originate from one sample sequenced in a study of post-analysis software for immune sequencing data. Broader study findings: Comparison of patients with controls showed a handful of TRBV segments more frequent in patients, TRBV5-6, TRBV5-1 and TRBV20-1 among them.

Their target antigens are unknown. Unique molecular identifiers featured in each of the TCR beta cDNA libraries. TCRdb re-analysed the PCR reads in MiXCR, keeping a single row per CDR3 protein. In the table there are 700,000 to 800,000 distinct CDR3 sequences, roughly 29% of which are singletons. The sample taken for sequencing was blood. The receptors derive from a girl aged 5 to 17 with multiple sclerosis.

This clonotype showed up just a few times. The chain joins TRBV20-1 to TRBJ1-2; D uncertain. CDR3 length equals 12 residues. Germline lookup yields CDR1 DFQATT and CDR2 SNEGSKA (reference sequence). The ends were cut back, 6 bases at V and 8 bases at J, with 16 bases in the middle. The CDR3, as DNA: TGCAGTGCCAACCCAGAACGGGTGGGCTACACCTTC. It translates to CSANPERVGYTF.

This chain links TRBV6-1 with TRBJ1-2, with D possibly TRBD1 on 6 matching bases. Between the trimmed V and J ends, which lost 6 bases and 7 bases, there was a span of 18 bases. The CDR3 runs 14 residues. Germline CDR1 reads MNHNS; CDR2 reads SASEGT. The CDR3 DNA sequence: TGTGCCAGCAGGCCATCGCAGGGGTCGGGTGGCTACACCTTC. Translation: CASRPSQGSGGYTF.

This chain connects TRBV24-1 to TRBJ2-2; D might be TRBD1 (6 bases). Germline V CDR1 and CDR2: KGHDR, SFDVKD. V was cut by 4 bases and J by 2 bases, with 16 bases left in between. The CDR3 sequence is 17 residues long. The CDR3 protein is CATSEYGTPTNTGELFF. CDR3 bases: TGTGCCACCAGTGAATATGGGACACCCACCAACACCGGGGAGCTGTTTTTT.

The chain uses TRBV20-1 and TRBJ2-7; 12 nucleotides agree with TRBD2. The CDR3 length is 19 residues. V lost 0 bases and J lost 5; bases outside the gene matches: 17. Germline CDR1 and CDR2: DFQATT and SNEGSKA (reference sequence). The DNA of the CDR3 is TGCAGTGCTAGAGATCCGGGACTAGCGGGCTTGATTTCCATCGACGAGCAGTACTTC. Its translation is CSARDPGLAGLISIDEQYF.

For this clonotype: The junction does not match germline at one end; this may be a read error. J is TRBJ1-4 and V is TRBV6-5; D unclear. Germline V gene data show CDR1 as MNHEY and CDR2 as SVGAGI. There are 14 residues in the CDR3. The CDR3 here is CASSYSRQNEKRFF. CDR3 in DNA: TGTGCCAGCAGTTACTCTCGGCAGAATGAAAAACGGTTTTTT.

This clonotype was observed a handful of times. This chain uses TRBV27 with TRBJ2-7, with D possibly being TRBD2 (6 bases). The V gene lost 5 bases and the J gene lost 4 bases, with 12 bases spanning the gap. This CDR3 is built from 13 residues. The germline V gene has CDR1 MNHEY and CDR2 SMNVEV (reference sequence). The CDR3 nucleotides read TGTGCCAGCAGTCCCGGTGGGAGGTACGAGCAGTACTTC. It codes for CASSPGGRYEQYF.

In its sample, this clonotype was seen a few times. The chain employs TRBV19 and TRBJ1-5; the D gene is possibly TRBD1 (6 bases). The germline gives CDR1 LNHDA, CDR2 SQIVND (reference sequence). Deletions cut 4 bases from V and 6 bases from J, with 10 bases between. There are 13 residues in the CDR3. The CDR3 here is CASSTQGLQPQHF. The CDR3 DNA reads as TGTGCCAGTAGTACCCAGGGGCTTCAGCCCCAGCATTTT.

The V gene is TRBV12-3 or TRBV12-4, the J gene TRBJ2-2, with no clear D. V was pared by 9 bases and J by 8 bases, with 13 bases between. The CDR3 sequence is 12 residues long. The DNA of the CDR3 is TGTGCCAGGCCAACGGCCCGGGGGGAGCTGTTTTTT. This codes for CARPTARGELFF.

The chain is built from TRBV5-1 and TRBJ2-3, with a weak D call TRBD2 (5 bases). V lost 4 bases and J 8 bases, leaving 23 bases between the germline ends. Germline V CDR1 and CDR2: SGHRS, YFSETQ. The CDR3 loop spans 16 amino acids. The CDR3 coding sequence is TGCGCCAGCAGCCCCCCCACCGGGCCCGGGGATGGTACGCAGTATTTT. Translation gives CASSPPTGPGDGTQYF.

Turning to this clonotype: The junction shows a germline mismatch at one end, possibly a read error. V and J are TRBV7-2 and TRBJ2-7, with TRBD2 matching 14 bases. This CDR3 is 16 amino acids long. From germline, CDR1 is SGHTA and CDR2 FQGNSA. CDR3 sequence reads: CVSSLEGTSGSREQYF. The CDR3 DNA reads as TGTGTCAGCAGCTTAGAGGGGACTAGCGGGAGCCGAGAGCAGTACTTC.

V gene TRBV10-3 combines with J gene TRBJ2-1, with 8 bases fitting TRBD2. Trimming cost V 8 bases and J 6 bases; bases outside gene matches: 12. The CDR3 is 15 residues long. Looked up from germline, CDR1 is ENHRY and CDR2 is SYGVKD. CDR3 residues: CAIGPLSGSPNEQFF. DNA of the CDR3: TGTGCCATCGGGCCGTTAAGCGGGAGTCCCAATGAGCAGTTCTTC.

This chain uses TRBV21-1 with TRBJ1-2; the table's D gene call, TRBD1, was not cross checked with the DNA. TRBV21-1 is labeled a pseudogene. The CDR3 runs to 15 residues. As DNA, the CDR3 is TGTGCCAGCAGCAAATCCGGCAGGGGAAACTATGGCTACACCTTC. Amino acid sequence: CASSKSGRGNYGYTF.

Regarding this clonotype: The junction departs from germline at one end; a sequencing error may be responsible. This rearrangement joins TRBV20-1 to TRBJ1-5, with D tentatively TRBD1 (6 bases). This CDR3 has 15 residues. Germline V gene data show CDR1 as DFQATT and CDR2 as SNEGSKA (reference sequence). CDR3 sequence: CSASRGQYSNQPRHF. The CDR3 DNA reads TGCAGTGCTAGCAGGGGCCAATATAGCAATCAGCCCCGGCATTTT.

This clonotype was detected only a few times. The chain joins TRBV5-5 to TRBJ1-1; 8 positions agree with TRBD1. V was pared by 4 bases and J by 1 base, with 6 bases of the junction left unmatched. CDR3 size: 15 residues. The germline CDR1 and CDR2 sequences are SGHKS and YYEKEE (reference sequence). CDR3 sequence: CASSRGQGRNTEAFF. CDR3 nucleotides: TGTGCCAGCAGCCGTGGACAGGGAAGGAACACTGAAGCTTTCTTT.

This clonotype has a handful of counts. This chain joins TRBV7-8 and TRBJ1-5, with 7 bases matching TRBD1. Looked up from germline, CDR1 is SGHVS and CDR2 is FQNEAQ. CDR3 length: 17 amino acids. V trimming: 5 bases; J trimming: 0 bases; junction bases outside the gene matches: 10. In DNA, the CDR3 is TGTGCCAGCAGCCCCCTGGGACAGCAGTATAGCAATCAGCCCCAGCATTTT. This translates into CASSPLGQQYSNQPQHF. Filled out from reference TRBV7-8 and TRBJ1-5, the complete variable domain reads GAGVSQSPRYKVAKRGQDVALRCDPISGHVSLFWYQQALGQGPEFLTYFQNEAQLDKSGLPSDRFFAERPEGSVSTLKIQRTQQEDSAVYLCASSPLGQQYSNQPQHFGDGTRLSIL.

The table lists this clonotype with a few counts. V is TRBV10-3 and J is TRBJ1-2; no clear D. Germline CDR1 and CDR2: ENHRY and SYGVKD. V gave up 9 bases and J gave up 2 bases, with 13 bases separating them. The CDR3 has 13 residues. CDR3 bases: TGTGCCATAGGAGAAGTAGTCAACTATGGCTACACCTTC. It yields the protein CAIGEVVNYGYTF.

The V gene is TRBV11-2, the J gene TRBJ2-5, with 8 nucleotides matching TRBD1. CDR1 and CDR2 (germline): SGHAT, FQNNGV. The trim removed 3 bases at V and 4 bases at J, leaving 10 bases unmatched. This CDR3 is 16 amino acids long. The CDR3 sequence: CASSLEGAGGRETQYF. In nucleotides, the CDR3 is TGTGCCAGCAGCTTGGAAGGGGCAGGGGGCCGAGAGACCCAGTACTTC.

This clonotype was observed at least ten times. The CDR3 nucleotides read TGTGCCAGCAGCCCCAGGGGGACTAGCGGGTACGAGCAGTACTTC. Amino acids: CASSPRGTSGYEQYF. The chain has TRBV7-9 and TRBJ2-7, with 12 bases aligning to TRBD2. CDR1 SEHNR and CDR2 FQNEAQ come from the germline V gene (reference sequence). V lost 5 bases, J lost 4 bases, and 6 bases stayed unmatched. CDR3 size: 15 residues.

This clonotype has a handful of counts. The V call is TRBV10-3, the J call TRBJ2-6; 8 bases match TRBD1. Germline-derived CDR1 and CDR2 are ENHRY and SYGVKD. J gave up 2 bases and V 5 bases, and 8 bases lay outside the gene matches. This CDR3 is 17 amino acids long. The CDR3 here is CAISSGQGAPGANVLTF. In nucleotides, the CDR3 is TGTGCCATCAGTAGTGGTCAGGGGGCGCCTGGGGCCAACGTCCTGACTTTC.

The chain uses TRBV27 and TRBJ2-1; 7 nucleotides agree with TRBD2. Per the germline V gene, CDR1 is MNHEY and CDR2 is SMNVEV (reference sequence). CDR3 length: 13 residues. V shed 10 bases and J 5 bases; nucleotides not matched to a gene: 8. CDR3 loop: CATEGTTDNEQFF. For the CDR3, the DNA is TGTGCCACCGAGGGGACTACAGACAATGAGCAGTTCTTC.

This clonotype came up many times. The gene calls are TRBV7-2 and TRBJ2-7; 8 bases are shared with TRBD2. The CDR3 length is 15 residues. Trimming at V came to 5 bases and at J to 0 bases, leaving 6 bases not matched to a gene. The germline V gene has CDR1 SGHTA and CDR2 FQGNSA. CDR3 nucleotide sequence: TGTGCCAGCAGCCTACTACTAGCGGCCTCCTACGAGCAGTACTTC. Protein product: CASSLLLAASYEQYF.

The genes are TRBV20-1 and TRBJ2-1, with 8 bases identical to TRBD1. The CDR3 runs to 16 residues. Per the germline V gene, CDR1 is DFQATT and CDR2 is SNEGSKA (reference sequence). Trimming cost V 2 bases and J 5 bases; bases outside gene matches: 11. CDR3 amino acids: CSARRVGRGLHNEQFF. The CDR3 DNA follows: TGCAGTGCTAGACGCGTCGGCAGGGGGCTGCACAATGAGCAGTTCTTC.

This clonotype is a singleton in its sample. The CDR3 carries no conserved terminal phenylalanine or tryptophan, so it likely arises from a read error. This chain uses TRBV4-1 with TRBJ2-3, with 9 bases fitting TRBD2. Per the germline V gene, CDR1 is MGHRA and CDR2 is YSYEKL. J was trimmed by 2 bases and V by 2 bases; bases with no gene match: 8. The CDR3 consists of 17 residues. CDR3 residues: CASSQIVAGEVTDTQYL. In DNA form, the CDR3 reads TGCGCCAGCAGCCAAATCGTAGCGGGGGAGGTCACAGATACGCAGTATCTT.

The rearrangement links TRBV6-5 to TRBJ1-5; the D gene is possibly TRBD1 (5 bases). The CDR3 is made up of 15 amino acids. The V end lost 0 bases, the J end lost 5 bases, and 11 bases lay between the germline ends. Germline CDR1 MNHEY, CDR2 SVGAGI. As DNA, the CDR3 is TGTGCCAGCAGTTACTCCAGGGTTAACCATCAGCCCCAGCATTTT. Its translation is CASSYSRVNHQPQHF.

The V call is TRBV6-6, the J call TRBJ2-1; D gene ambiguous. CDR3 size: 15 residues. Trimming removed 4 bases at V and 0 bases at J, with 10 bases between. CDR1 and CDR2 from the germline V gene are MNHNY and SVGAGI (reference sequence). For the CDR3, the DNA is TGTGCCAGCAGTTCCCCCCATACCTCCTACAATGAGCAGTTCTTC. As protein: CASSSPHTSYNEQFF.

This CDR3 reads CSAPTTGLPDTQYF. The CDR3 region has the DNA TGCAGTGCCCCGACGACAGGGCTGCCAGATACGCAGTATTTT. The rearrangement joins TRBV20-1 to TRBJ2-3, with 7 bases lining up with TRBD1. Germline CDR1 DFQATT, CDR2 SNEGSKA (reference sequence). Trimming took 6 bases from V and 4 from J; bases not matched to a gene: 10. The CDR3 extends over 14 amino acids.

The J gene is TRBJ2-6, the V gene TRBV27; perhaps TRBD2 as D (6 bases). V was clipped by 1 base and J by 6 bases, with 19 bases between them. The CDR3 spans 18 residues. Germline CDR1 reads MNHEY; CDR2 reads SMNVEV (reference sequence). CDR3 protein: CASSLYAPSGDEANVLTF. Here the CDR3 DNA reads TGTGCCAGCAGTTTATACGCGCCTTCGGGGGACGAGGCCAACGTCCTGACTTTC.

This clonotype was counted only a few times. The chain combines TRBV10-3 with TRBJ1-5, with D possibly TRBD1 on 5 matching bases. Per the germline V gene, CDR1 is ENHRY and CDR2 is SYGVKD. The V gene lost 7 bases and the J gene lost 5 bases, with 12 bases spanning the gap. The CDR3 has 13 amino acids. The CDR3, as DNA: TGTGCCATCAAGGGGCTAGGGGATCAGCCCCAGCATTTT. As protein: CAIKGLGDQPQHF.

The gene calls are TRBV29-1 and TRBJ2-3; D is perhaps TRBD1 or TRBD2 (6 bases each). Germline lookup yields CDR1 SQVTM and CDR2 ANQGSEA. This CDR3 has 14 amino acids. V dropped 4 bases and J dropped 6 bases, with 17 bases sitting between them. This CDR3 reads CSVGWGRGTDTQYF. Here the CDR3 DNA reads TGCAGCGTTGGATGGGGGCGCGGGACGGATACGCAGTATTTT.